Listed here are 2 T cell receptor beta chains from one sample, sequenced in a study of blood T cells in healthy people across ages. Then a second PCR, running roughly 7 to 11 cycles, was carried out with a sample-barcoded 5' primer and a J-beta primer mix. TCRdb analysed the 5' RACE reads with MiXCR anew, one entry per CDR3 protein. The sample comprises about 1.4 million distinct CDR3 sequences, 55% to 75% of which are singletons, and 6.5% to 8% rests with the top ten. The sequenced sample was blood. The receptor source for this set is a man between 18 and 29 years old in good health.

The chain joins TRBV20-1 to TRBJ2-4, with D unclear. The DNA end is a closer match to TRBJ2-7, so the J assignment may be wrong. Looked up from germline, CDR1 is DFQATT and CDR2 is SNEGSKA (reference sequence). The CDR3 contains 17 residues. The CDR3 DNA reads as TGCAGTGCCATTAAAGGGTACTCCGACATTCTACGCTACGAGCAGTACTTC. Its protein product is CSAIKGYSDILRYEQYF.

V usage is TRBV7-2 and J usage is TRBJ2-7; TRBD2 matches 9 bases. The CDR3 is 14 amino acids. V dropped 1 base and J dropped 6; count of bases not matched to a gene: 4. Germline CDR1 reads SGHTA; CDR2 reads FQGNSA. CDR3 in amino acids: CASSLEREVLEQYF. The CDR3 DNA reads TGTGCCAGCAGCTTAGAGCGGGAGGTGCTCGAGCAGTACTTC.